The rows below give T cell receptor beta chains drawn from one sample of a study of blood T cells in healthy people across ages. TCRdb passed the 5' RACE reads through MiXCR, listing each CDR3 protein once. The sample contains fewer than 600,000 distinct CDR3 sequences, around 27% of which appear only once. These data also featured in a second study, about T cells of mothers and their children.

Sequencing input: blood. These receptors were obtained from a boy aged 2 to 10 in good health. CDR3s include the opening cysteine and the closing phenylalanine or tryptophan. Fields, in order: CDR3 protein, CDR3 DNA, D gene, V gene, J gene, clone size. D genes are given only for firm matches. Clone size is not always given. Where it is, it says once, few, many or a class for expanded clones.

CASSPLPRGPGGYTF	TGTGCCAGCAGCCCTCTACCCAGGGGACCGGGCGGCTACACCTTC	NA	TRBV7-9	TRBJ1-2	few
CASKLAGSHTDTQYF	TGCGCCAGCAAGCTAGCGGGGTCCCACACAGATACGCAGTATTTT	TRBD2	TRBV10-2	TRBJ2-3	few
CASSDRAAGEKLFF	TGTGCCAGCAGCGACCGTGCGGCTGGTGAAAAACTGTTTTTT	NA	TRBV7-2	TRBJ1-4	many
CASSLDRGKTQYF	TGTGCCAGCAGTTTGGACAGGGGTAAGACCCAGTACTTC	TRBD1	TRBV27	TRBJ2-5	few
CATSRSIAGGLETQYF	TGTGCCACCAGCAGATCTATAGCGGGGGGTCTAGAGACCCAGTACTTC	TRBD2	TRBV15	TRBJ2-5	NA
CASSLARGEQFF	TGTGCCAGCAGTTTAGCGCGAGGGGAGCAGTTCTTC	NA	TRBV12-3/TRBV12-4	TRBJ2-1	NA
CASSLAATGGGQTQYF	TGTGCCAGCAGCTTAGCTGCGACAGGGGGCGGACAGACCCAGTACTTC	TRBD1	TRBV7-8	TRBJ2-5	few
CSVEGLAAYNEQFF	TGCAGCGTTGAGGGGCTAGCGGCCTACAATGAGCAGTTCTTC	TRBD2	TRBV29-1	TRBJ2-1	NA
CASSVTSGGHIQYF	TGTGCCAGCAGTGTGACTAGCGGGGGACACATTCAGTACTTC	TRBD2	TRBV2	TRBJ2-4	NA
CASSLADRTRNEQFF	TGCGCCAGCAGCTTGGCGGATCGGACTAGGAATGAGCAGTTCTTC	TRBD2	TRBV5-1	TRBJ2-1	few
CASSPWSDTQYF	TGTGCCAGCAGCCCGTGGTCAGATACGCAGTATTTT	NA	TRBV7-2	TRBJ2-3	few
CSASTFRGNQPQHF	TGCAGTGCTAGTACTTTCAGGGGCAATCAGCCCCAGCATTTT	NA	TRBV20-1	TRBJ1-5	NA
CASSQDRRLAGGGGELFF	TGCGCCAGCAGCCAAGACCGGAGGCTAGCGGGAGGGGGCGGGGAGCTGTTTTTT	TRBD2	TRBV4-3	TRBJ2-2	NA
CASRPRSTDTQYF	TGTGCCAGCAGACCTCGCAGCACAGATACGCAGTATTTT	NA	TRBV12-3/TRBV12-4	TRBJ2-3	NA
CASSVRGETQYF	TGTGCCAGCAGTGTAAGGGGGGAGACCCAGTACTTC	NA	TRBV2	TRBJ2-5	NA
CSVGGGSYGYTF	TGCAGCGTTGGTGGAGGGTCCTATGGCTACACCTTC	NA	TRBV29-1	TRBJ1-2	NA
CASSQWRESEQYF	TGCGCCAGCAGCCAATGGCGGGAGAGCGAGCAGTACTTC	TRBD2	TRBV4-1	TRBJ2-7	few
CSASTGFYGYTF	TGCAGTGCTAGCACAGGGTTCTATGGCTACACCTTC	NA	TRBV20-1	TRBJ1-2	few
CSAGRENTGELFF	TGCAGTGCCGGGCGGGAGAACACCGGGGAGCTGTTTTTT	NA	TRBV20-1	TRBJ2-2	once
CASSLRPSSTDTQYF	TGTGCCAGCAGCTTGAGACCATCTAGCACAGATACGCAGTATTTT	NA	TRBV5-6	TRBJ2-3	few
CASSFTGVDQETQYF	TGTGCCAGCAGTTTCACAGGGGTGGATCAAGAGACCCAGTACTTC	TRBD1	TRBV6-6	TRBJ2-5	NA
CASSLGDRTRMETQYF	TGTGCCAGCAGCTTAGGGGACAGAACCAGAATGGAGACCCAGTACTTC	TRBD1	TRBV7-2	TRBJ2-5	few
CASSQVAGAYNEQFF	TGTGCCAGCAGCCAAGTGGCGGGAGCCTACAATGAGCAGTTCTTC	TRBD2	TRBV14	TRBJ2-1	NA
CASRPSDRSNTEAFF	TGTGCCAGCAGACCCAGCGACAGGAGCAACACTGAAGCTTTCTTT	NA	TRBV4-2	TRBJ1-1	NA
CASSWTGETQYF	TGTGCCAGCAGTTGGACGGGAGAGACCCAGTACTTC	NA	TRBV12-3/TRBV12-4	TRBJ2-5	NA
CASRSTGTGRFNEKLFF	TGTGCCAGCAGATCGACCGGGACAGGCCGCTTTAATGAAAAACTGTTTTTT	TRBD1	TRBV7-9	TRBJ1-4	few
CSQRNYKNIQYF	TGCAGTCAACGGAATTACAAAAACATTCAGTACTTC	NA	TRBV20-1	TRBJ2-4	NA
CASSLGADNSPLHF	TGTGCCAGCAGTTTGGGCGCGGATAATTCACCCCTCCACTTT	NA	TRBV12-3/TRBV12-4	TRBJ1-6	few
CASSSQTGQETQYF	TGTGCCAGCAGTTCCCAGACAGGTCAAGAGACCCAGTACTTC	NA	TRBV7-2	TRBJ2-5	many
CASAKWQGGVEEQYF	TGTGCCAGCGCAAAGTGGCAAGGGGGGGTGGAAGAGCAGTACTTC	NA	TRBV4-2	TRBJ2-7	few
CSARDLREMRDEQYF	TGCAGTGCTAGAGATCTCAGGGAAATGAGGGACGAGCAGTACTTC	NA	TRBV20-1	TRBJ2-7	few
CASSLVRGAPNYGYTF	TGTGCCAGCAGCTTAGTTAGGGGGGCTCCAAACTATGGCTACACCTTC	NA	TRBV11-2	TRBJ1-2	few
CSSQIAGGPMRQFF	TGCAGTTCTCAAATAGCGGGAGGGCCAATGAGGCAGTTCTTC	TRBD2	TRBV20-1	TRBJ2-1	few
CASSPRQVETQYF	TGTGCCAGCAGCCCCCGCCAGGTGGAGACCCAGTACTTC	NA	TRBV14	TRBJ2-5	NA
CASSIRPDPQYF	TGTGCCAGCAGCATCCGGCCCGACCCCCAGTACTTC	NA	TRBV12-3/TRBV12-4	TRBJ2-5	few
CASQTGAYEQYF	TGTGCCAGCCAGACAGGGGCCTACGAGCAGTACTTC	TRBD1	TRBV28	TRBJ2-7	NA
CASSHNRRTYEQYF	TGTGCCAGCAGCCATAACAGGAGAACCTACGAGCAGTACTTC	NA	TRBV3-1	TRBJ2-7	NA
CASSLDPRGETQYF	TGTGCCAGCAGCTTAGACCCGCGGGGGGAGACCCAGTACTTC	TRBD2	TRBV7-8	TRBJ2-5	NA
CSVGRDTMNTGELFF	TGCAGCGTTGGAAGGGACACCATGAACACCGGGGAGCTGTTTTTT	NA	TRBV29-1	TRBJ2-2	few
CASSYRSAPWGELFF	TGTGCCAGCAGTTACCGTTCGGCCCCATGGGGGGAGCTGTTTTTT	NA	TRBV6-2/TRBV6-3	TRBJ2-2	few
CASSPAFPGQGGGELFF	TGTGCCAGCAGCCCAGCTTTTCCGGGACAGGGAGGCGGGGAGCTGTTTTTT	TRBD1	TRBV3-1	TRBJ2-2	many
CSASPNRKYEKLFF	TGCAGTGCTAGCCCGAACAGGAAGTATGAAAAACTGTTTTTT	NA	TRBV20-1	TRBJ1-4	few
CASSRDGENQPQHF	TGTGCCAGCAGTCGGGACGGGGAAAATCAGCCCCAGCATTTT	NA	TRBV12-3/TRBV12-4	TRBJ1-5	NA
CASSQILDGRFGDEQFF	TGCGCCAGCAGCCAAATTTTAGACGGACGCTTTGGGGATGAGCAGTTCTTC	NA	TRBV4-3	TRBJ2-1	NA
CASSLDEAQGIEKLFF	TGTGCCAGCAGCTTAGACGAGGCACAGGGGATTGAAAAACTGTTTTTT	TRBD1	TRBV7-8	TRBJ1-4	few
CASSGSTDSGGYTF	TGTGCCAGCAGTGGGTCGACGGACAGTGGCGGCTACACCTTC	NA	TRBV2	TRBJ1-2	few
CSASPSGLRGNTEAFF	TGCAGTGCTAGTCCCTCGGGGTTACGAGGGAACACTGAAGCTTTCTTT	NA	TRBV20-1	TRBJ1-1	few
CASTLDRGRETQYF	TGTGCCAGCACCTTAGACAGGGGACGAGAGACCCAGTACTTC	TRBD1	TRBV12-3/TRBV12-4	TRBJ2-5	few
CASMGGETQYF	TGTGCCAGCATGGGGGGAGAGACCCAGTACTTC	NA	TRBV2	TRBJ2-5	few
CASGPGYGQDTEAFF	TGTGCTAGTGGTCCAGGATACGGCCAAGACACTGAAGCTTTCTTT	NA	TRBV12-5	TRBJ1-1	NA
CASSLMAGGGETQYF	TGTGCCAGCAGTTTAATGGCGGGAGGTGGGGAGACCCAGTACTTC	TRBD2	TRBV12-3/TRBV12-4	TRBJ2-5	NA
CASSYPGQGGSGYTF	TGTGCCAGCAGCTATCCGGGACAGGGGGGCAGTGGCTACACCTTC	TRBD1	TRBV7-9	TRBJ1-2	NA
CASSLGGHISYNEQFF	TGTGCCAGCAGTTTGGGGGGGCATATCTCCTACAATGAGCAGTTCTTC	NA	TRBV27	TRBJ2-1	few
CASSPGLDDGELFF	TGTGCCAGCAGCCCGGGACTAGATGACGGGGAGCTGTTTTTT	TRBD2	TRBV6-6	TRBJ2-2	few
CSARDRRQGQETQYF	TGCAGTGCTAGAGATCGAAGACAGGGGCAAGAGACCCAGTACTTC	TRBD1	TRBV20-1	TRBJ2-5	few
CASSLQGRSYNEQFF	TGTGCCAGCAGCTTACAGGGGCGGTCCTACAATGAGCAGTTCTTC	NA	TRBV13	TRBJ2-1	NA
CASSQPGLVQFF	TGTGCCAGCAGCCAGCCCGGACTAGTGCAGTTCTTC	TRBD2	TRBV14	TRBJ2-1	NA
CASSQRLAGANEQFF	TGCGCCAGCAGCCAAAGGCTAGCGGGAGCCAATGAGCAGTTCTTC	TRBD2	TRBV4-3	TRBJ2-1	NA
CSARRQGAIGEAFF	TGCAGTGCTAGACGACAGGGGGCTATCGGGGAAGCTTTCTTT	TRBD1	TRBV20-1	TRBJ1-1	NA
CSAGGDSYNEQFF	TGCAGTGCTGGGGGGGACTCCTACAATGAGCAGTTCTTC	TRBD2	TRBV20-1	TRBJ2-1	few